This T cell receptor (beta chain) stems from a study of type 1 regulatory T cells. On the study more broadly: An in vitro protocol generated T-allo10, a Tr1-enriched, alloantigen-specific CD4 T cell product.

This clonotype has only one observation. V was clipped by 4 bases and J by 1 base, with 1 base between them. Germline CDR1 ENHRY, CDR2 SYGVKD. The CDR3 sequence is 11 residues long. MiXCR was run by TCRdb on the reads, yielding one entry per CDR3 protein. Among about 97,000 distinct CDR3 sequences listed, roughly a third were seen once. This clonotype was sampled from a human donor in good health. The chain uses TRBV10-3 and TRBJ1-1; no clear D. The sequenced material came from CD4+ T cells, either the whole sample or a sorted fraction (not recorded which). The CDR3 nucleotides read TGTGCCATCAGTGCGAACACTGAAGCTTTCTTT. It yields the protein CAISANTEAFF.